These 32 T cell receptor beta chains originate from one sample sequenced in a study of blood T cell repertoires in COVID-19 (dated by TCRdb to about 2020). The library was produced with the immunoSEQ multiplex PCR assay. TCRdb carries this immuneACCESS record with in-frame sequences only. Its versions omit some clonotypes, under half of them owing to an unresolved V gene in the studies checked, with the rest unexplained. In this sample the table shows under 150,000 clones, roughly four fifths of which occur a single time. Roughly 8.4% of the sample lies in the top ten. Sequencing input: peripheral blood. These receptors originate from a human donor with acute or convalescent COVID-19. The donor label of this sample is uncertain.

The chain couples TRBV2 to TRBJ1-2, with D perhaps matching TRBD1 (6 bases). CDR1 is SNHLY and CDR2 is FYNNEI in the germline V gene. The CDR3 contains 13 residues. V was shortened by 6 bases and J by 4 bases, with 12 bases between the two germline ends. The CDR3 loop reads CASSATGFYGYTF. The CDR3 coding sequence is TGTGCCAGCAGCGCTACAGGGTTCTATGGCTACACCTTC.

The chain links TRBV24-1 to TRBJ2-3; D may be TRBD2 (6 bases). Germline V gives CDR1 KGHDR, CDR2 SFDVKD. V gave up 4 bases and J gave up 2 bases, with 15 bases separating them. CDR3 length equals 16 residues. CDR3 protein: CATSDQTGTATDTQYF. DNA for the CDR3: TGTGCCACCAGTGACCAAACCGGGACTGCCACAGATACGCAGTATTTT.

The chain uses TRBV4-2 and TRBJ2-1; 7 bases map to TRBD2. There are 16 residues in the CDR3. V trimming: 4 bases; J trimming: 5 bases; junction bases outside the gene matches: 11. CDR1 is LGHNA, CDR2 YNFKEQ, per germline. The CDR3 protein is CASSPPGRGLDNEQFF. The CDR3 region has the DNA TGTGCCAGCAGCCCCCCGGGGAGGGGCCTAGACAATGAGCAGTTCTTC.

The chain employs TRBV9 and TRBJ2-1; 12 nucleotides align to TRBD2. This CDR3 is 17 amino acids long. V lost 2 bases, J lost 10 bases, and 13 bases stayed unmatched. The germline V gene encodes CDR1 SGDLS and CDR2 YYNGEE. The CDR3 region has the DNA TGTGCCAGCAGCGTCGTCGGGGCTAGCGGGGGGGCGTCCGAGCAGTTCTTC. Its protein is CASSVVGASGGASEQFF.

V gene TRBV14 combines with J gene TRBJ2-5, with D unresolved. The germline gives CDR1 SGHDN, CDR2 FVKESK. The CDR3 totals 12 residues. Trimming took off 4 bases at V and 5 bases at J, with 8 bases between the two ends. CDR3 nucleotides: TGTGCCAGCAGCCCAAATCGGGAGACCCAGTACTTC. The encoded protein is CASSPNRETQYF.

This clone was seen only a few times. The CDR3 loop is CASSVGQVYDGETQYF. CDR3 nucleotides: TGTGCCAGCAGCGTAGGACAGGTTTACGATGGAGAGACCCAGTACTTC. The rearrangement joins TRBV7-9 to TRBJ2-5, with TRBD1 identical over 7 bases. This CDR3 comprises 16 residues. V shed 5 bases, J shed 4 bases, and the junction held 13 bases outside the gene matches. Germline loops: CDR1 SEHNR, CDR2 FQNEAQ (reference sequence).

The gene calls are TRBV18 and TRBJ2-1; D might be TRBD1 (6 bases). V dropped 4 bases and J dropped 5 bases, with 12 bases sitting between them. Germline CDR1 reads KGHSH; CDR2 reads LQKENI. CDR3 size: 14 residues. CDR3 region: CASSHGTSDNEQFF. CDR3 in DNA: TGTGCCAGCTCACACGGGACAAGTGACAATGAGCAGTTCTTC.

The chain uses TRBV2 and TRBJ2-6, with 9 bases lining up with TRBD1. J was trimmed by 2 bases and V by 5 bases; bases with no gene match: 7. Germline CDR1 is SNHLY and CDR2 is FYNNEI. There are 17 residues in the CDR3. CDR3 sequence reads: CASSIRQGGTGANVLTF. Written as DNA, the CDR3 is TGTGCCAGCAGTATTCGACAGGGGGGTACTGGGGCCAACGTCCTGACTTTC.

This clone showed up just a few times. The rearrangement joins TRBV4-1 to TRBJ1-2, with D possibly being TRBD1 (5 bases). Trimming took off 0 bases at V and 4 bases at J, with 15 bases between the two ends. There are 16 residues in the CDR3. Germline CDR1 and CDR2: MGHRA and YSYEKL. CDR3 nucleotides: TGCGCCAGCAGCCAAGATCCTCGGACCGGGGGCTATGGCTACACCTTC. Amino acids: CASSQDPRTGGYGYTF.

The rearrangement links TRBV6-5 to TRBJ1-2; 10 nucleotides match TRBD1. Germline assignment: CDR1 MNHEY and CDR2 SVGAGI. J lost 6 bases, V lost 8 bases, and 0 bases had no gene match. The CDR3 is made up of 11 amino acids. CDR3 loop: CASGTGDGYTF. The CDR3 nucleotides are TGTGCCAGCGGGACAGGGGATGGCTACACCTTC.

The chain uses TRBV19 and TRBJ2-1; D may be TRBD2 (6 bases). Trimming took off 4 bases at V and 5 bases at J, with 9 bases between the two ends. Germline-derived CDR1 and CDR2 are LNHDA and SQIVND (reference sequence). The CDR3 has 13 amino acids. The CDR3 DNA is TGTGCCAGTAGTACGGGACTGAACAATGAGCAGTTCTTC. This translates into CASSTGLNNEQFF.

V usage is TRBV7-9 and J usage is TRBJ2-5; TRBD2 agrees at 9 bases. Germline V lookup: CDR1 SEHNR, CDR2 FQNEAQ (reference sequence). Trimming cost V 1 base and J 1 base; bases outside gene matches: 4. CDR3 length: 16 amino acids. In DNA form, the CDR3 reads TGTGCCAGCAGCTTAGGGGGACTAGCCCTCCAAGAGACCCAGTACTTC. It encodes CASSLGGLALQETQYF.

The V and J genes are TRBV5-4 and TRBJ2-1; 8 positions match TRBD1. Germline V gene data show CDR1 as SGHNT and CDR2 as YYREEE (reference sequence). V shed 5 bases, J shed 8 bases, and the junction held 6 bases outside the gene matches. CDR3 length: 13 amino acids. DNA for the CDR3: TGTGCCAGCAGACCGGACAGGGTTGATGAGCAGTTCTTC. Amino acids: CASRPDRVDEQFF.

The V and J genes are TRBV29-1 and TRBJ1-1, with a tentative D call TRBD1 (5 bases). V dropped 7 bases and J dropped 4 bases, with 16 bases sitting between them. This CDR3 has 13 amino acids. Germline V gives CDR1 SQVTM, CDR2 ANQGSEA. The CDR3 nucleotides read TGCAGCGCCGCCGCGGGGGTCGGCACTGAAGCTTTCTTT. It codes for CSAAAGVGTEAFF.

The V call is TRBV5-6, the J call TRBJ1-6; 9 bases agree with TRBD1. This CDR3 spans 14 amino acids. In germline, CDR1 is SGHDT, CDR2 YYEEEE. With V trimmed by 1 base and J by 12 bases, 5 bases remained unmatched. The CDR3 loop reads CASSLTGGYQPLHF. CDR3 nucleotide sequence: TGTGCCAGCAGCTTGACAGGGGGCTACCAACCCCTCCACTTT.

The genes are TRBV3-1 (or the pseudogene TRBV3-2) and TRBJ2-5; D ambiguous. The V and J ends lost 7 bases and 1 base respectively, with 10 bases between them. This CDR3 spans 13 amino acids. Looked up from germline, CDR1 is LGHDT and CDR2 is YNNKEL (reference sequence). CDR3 protein: CASTPGLQETQYF. The CDR3 nucleotides are TGTGCCAGCACACCTGGCCTCCAAGAGACCCAGTACTTC.

The chain uses TRBV5-4 and TRBJ2-3; 8 nucleotides align to TRBD2. Per germline, CDR1 SGHNT and CDR2 YYREEE (reference sequence). CDR3 length equals 15 residues. V was pared by 2 bases and J by 0 bases, with 2 bases of the junction left unmatched. This CDR3 reads CASSFGGVSTDTQYF. In DNA, the CDR3 is TGTGCCAGCAGCTTCGGGGGGGTGAGCACAGATACGCAGTATTTT.

Only a few counts were recorded for this clone. This chain uses TRBV7-9 with TRBJ1-6; D is uncertain. CDR1 is SEHNR and CDR2 is FQNEAQ in the germline V gene (reference sequence). The CDR3 consists of 13 residues. V shed 5 bases and J shed 7 bases, with 9 bases lying between them. This chain's CDR3 is CASSLLQNSPLHF. CDR3 sequence (DNA): TGTGCCAGCAGCCTTTTACAGAATTCACCCCTCCACTTT.

The rearrangement uses TRBV5-1 and TRBJ1-1, with D possibly matching TRBD1 (6 bases). The germline gives CDR1 SGHRS, CDR2 YFSETQ. This CDR3 has 15 amino acids. Deletions cut 4 bases from V and 5 bases from J, with 18 bases between. CDR3 in amino acids: CASSQGGGRRTEAFF. The CDR3 DNA reads as TGCGCCAGCAGCCAAGGCGGGGGGCGTCGAACTGAAGCTTTCTTT.

This chain uses TRBV10-3 with TRBJ2-3, with 15 bases lining up with TRBD2. The germline CDR1 and CDR2 sequences are ENHRY and SYGVKD. CDR3 size: 16 residues. Trimming removed 5 bases from V and 6 bases from J; junction bases left unmatched: 6. The chain's CDR3 is CAISLGTSGGLDTQYF. CDR3 sequence (DNA): TGTGCCATCAGTCTCGGGACTAGCGGGGGGCTGGATACGCAGTATTTT.

The rearrangement uses TRBV19 and TRBJ2-7, with TRBD1 matching over 10 bases. Germline V CDR1 and CDR2: LNHDA, SQIVND (reference sequence). CDR3 length: 14 residues. With 5 bases clipped from V and 7 bases from J, the junction kept 8 bases outside the gene matches. The CDR3 protein is CASSSGTGVSEQYF. CDR3 in DNA: TGTGCCAGTAGTTCCGGGACAGGGGTGAGTGAGCAGTACTTC.

The chain recombines TRBV15 with TRBJ2-1; a possible D gene is TRBD2 (7 bases). Germline lookup yields CDR1 LNHNV and CDR2 YYDKDF (reference sequence). The CDR3 sequence is 14 residues long. Trimming removed 5 bases at V and 7 bases at J, with 15 bases between. CDR3 nucleotides: TGTGCCACCAGCGCCTGGGAGGGGGGGAATGAGCAGTTCTTC. Its translation is CATSAWEGGNEQFF.

The chain carries TRBV9 and TRBJ1-6; TRBD1 agrees at 7 bases. V lost 3 bases, J lost 7 bases, and 7 bases stayed unmatched. CDR3 size: 15 residues. Germline V gene lookup returns CDR1 SGDLS and CDR2 YYNGEE. CDR3 nucleotides: TGTGCCAGCAGCGCTAAACAGGGGTGGAATTCACCCCTCCACTTT. Protein sequence: CASSAKQGWNSPLHF.

V usage is TRBV5-6 and J usage is TRBJ1-5; tentatively, D is TRBD1 (6 bases). Germline lookup yields CDR1 SGHDT and CDR2 YYEEEE. Trimming left V 4 bases short and J 4 bases short, with 9 bases between. The CDR3 is made up of 13 amino acids. The CDR3 here is CASSQGSNQPQHF. The CDR3 coding sequence is TGTGCCAGCAGCCAGGGGAGTAATCAGCCCCAGCATTTT.

DNA for the CDR3: TGTGCCAGCAGTGACTCCAGGGCGGCCTATGGCTACACCTTC. As protein: CASSDSRAAYGYTF. The chain has TRBV2 and TRBJ1-2; D perhaps matches TRBD1 (5 bases). From germline, CDR1 is SNHLY and CDR2 FYNNEI. CDR3 length: 14 residues. V shed 3 bases and J shed 4 bases, with 12 bases lying between them. Full variable domain (missing parts from reference TRBV2 and TRBJ1-2): EPEVTQTPSHQVTQMGQEVILRCVPISNHLYFYWYRQILGQKVEFLVSFYNNEISEKSEIFDDQFSVERPDGSNFTLKIRSTKLEDSAMYFCASSDSRAAYGYTFGSGTRLTVV.

This clone has just a few counts. The rearrangement joins TRBV9 to TRBJ1-2; D is possibly TRBD1 (6 bases). V lost 3 bases, J lost 2 bases, and 17 bases lay in between. CDR1 and CDR2 (germline): SGDLS, YYNGEE. The CDR3 covers 16 residues. CDR3 nucleotide sequence: TGTGCCAGCAGCGCCCCTCGTGAGGGGGAGAACTATGGCTACACCTTC. It is translated as CASSAPREGENYGYTF.

The rearrangement uses TRBV11-2 and TRBJ1-4; D gene uncertain. CDR1 SGHAT and CDR2 FQNNGV come from the germline V gene. With 4 bases removed from V and 0 bases from J, the gap between germline ends came to 15 bases. The CDR3 covers 17 residues. CDR3 residues: CASSSSPTNPTNEKLFF. For the CDR3, the DNA is TGTGCCAGCAGCTCCAGTCCGACTAATCCAACTAATGAAAAACTGTTTTTT.

The rearrangement uses TRBV6-5 and TRBJ1-2; D may be TRBD1 (5 bases). This CDR3 has 13 amino acids. Germline loops: CDR1 MNHEY, CDR2 SVGAGI. Trimming cost V 6 bases and J 3 bases, with 11 bases left between them. CDR3 in amino acids: CASSSDSHYGYTF. The CDR3 DNA reads as TGTGCCAGCAGCTCCGACAGCCACTATGGCTACACCTTC.

V is TRBV18 and J is TRBJ1-4; 8 bases are a match to TRBD1. The V segment lost 5 bases and the J segment 3 bases; nucleotides outside the gene matches: 8. The CDR3 sequence is 16 residues long. CDR1 KGHSH and CDR2 LQKENI come from the germline V gene. Here the CDR3 reads CASSSTGGEANEKLFF. CDR3 coding DNA: TGTGCCAGCTCATCTACAGGGGGGGAAGCTAATGAAAAACTGTTTTTT.

This clone was seen at least ten times. V is TRBV25-1 and J is TRBJ1-6, with D hard to call. Trimming cost V 2 bases and J 4 bases, with 6 bases left between them. The length of the CDR3 is 14 residues. Germline V gene lookup returns CDR1 MGHDK and CDR2 SYGVNS. The CDR3 DNA follows: TGTGCCAGCAGTGAAGGCCTTTATAATTCACCCCTCCACTTT. Translating it yields CASSEGLYNSPLHF.

The chain combines TRBV6-5 with TRBJ1-5; possibly TRBD1 for D (6 bases). The CDR3 loop spans 15 amino acids. Germline V CDR1 and CDR2: MNHEY, SVGAGI. The V end lost 8 bases, the J end lost 4 bases, and 18 bases lay between the germline ends. This CDR3 is CASSRDTRPNQPQHF. In nucleotides, the CDR3 is TGTGCCAGCTCACGGGACACCCGGCCGAATCAGCCCCAGCATTTT.

The chain uses TRBV19 and TRBJ2-1; 7 nucleotides agree with TRBD2. The germline gives CDR1 LNHDA, CDR2 SQIVND (reference sequence). This CDR3 has 16 amino acids. The junction had 12 bases not matched to a gene; V was cut back by 4 bases and J by 6 bases. DNA for the CDR3: TGTGCCAGTAGTAGGGGGATTCAAGCGGGGCTCAATGAGCAGTTCTTC. Amino acids: CASSRGIQAGLNEQFF.